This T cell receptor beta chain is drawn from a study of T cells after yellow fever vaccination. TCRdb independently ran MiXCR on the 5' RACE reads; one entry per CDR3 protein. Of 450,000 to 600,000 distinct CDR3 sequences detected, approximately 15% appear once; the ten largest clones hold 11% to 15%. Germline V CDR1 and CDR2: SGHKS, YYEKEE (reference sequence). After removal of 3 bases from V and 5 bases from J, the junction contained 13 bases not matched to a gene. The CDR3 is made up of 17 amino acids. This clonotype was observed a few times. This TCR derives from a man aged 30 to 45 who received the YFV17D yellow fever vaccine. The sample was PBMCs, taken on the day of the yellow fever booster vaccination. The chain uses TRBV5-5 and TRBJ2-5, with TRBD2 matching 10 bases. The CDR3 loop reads CASSSTVRTSGRETQYF. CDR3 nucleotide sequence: TGTGCCAGCAGCTCCACCGTTCGGACTAGCGGTAGGGAGACCCAGTACTTC.